The T cell receptor (beta chain) described here comes from a study of T cell responses to AZD1222 COVID-19 vaccine. Study conclusions and caveats: Clonal diversity was possibly underestimated, and white British individuals and females predominated among donors. Just six people given AZD1222 tested seropositive at baseline. After two AZD1222 doses, spike-specific TCR breadth and depth rose versus day 0.

The V segment lost 1 base and the J segment 6 bases; nucleotides outside the gene matches: 5. From germline, CDR1 is SGHNT and CDR2 YYREEE (reference sequence). This CDR3 comprises 14 residues. Profiled with immunoSEQ multiplex PCR; TCRdb holds only in-frame clones, not every one. Among about 64,000 clones listed, 75% to 95% were seen once. About this clone: Its antigen remains unknown.

Sequencing used peripheral blood, obtained 28 days after the second dose of the MenACWY control vaccine. This sequence joins TRBV5-4 and TRBJ2-7, with 9 bases aligning to TRBD1. The sequence was obtained from an adult who received the MenACWY meningococcal vaccine as a control. CDR3 sequence: CASSLKGQGGEQYF. Written as DNA, the CDR3 is TGTGCCAGCAGCTTGAAGGGACAGGGCGGCGAGCAGTACTTC.